This T cell receptor (beta chain) was identified in a study of blood T cell repertoires in COVID-19. For the study at large: The United States, Italy and Spain were the sources of the acute and convalescent COVID-19 samples. T cells, B-cell-depleted T cells, or PBMCs supplied cDNA or gDNA.

Patients from Seattle were sampled longitudinally, starting during active infection. The germline V gene has CDR1 SGDLS and CDR2 YYNGEE. Trimming removed 3 bases from V and 2 bases from J; junction bases left unmatched: 6. This CDR3 region has 15 residues. The method was immunoSEQ multiplex PCR; TCRdb's version includes in-frame clones alone and lacks a portion of them. The sample holds 95,000 to 150,000 clones, roughly 89% seen once. The chain couples TRBV9 to TRBJ1-2, with 8 bases that match TRBD1. Sequencing input: peripheral blood. The TCR sequence derives from an older woman with COVID-19, enrolled during active disease. CDR3 residues: CASSATGESNYGYTF. The CDR3 DNA is TGTGCCAGCAGCGCGACAGGGGAAAGCAACTATGGCTACACCTTC.